This T cell receptor (beta chain) was recovered during a study of T cell repertoires and HLA-DP antigens. Looking at the study overall: In vitro CD4+ alloreactivity was against HeLa-presented HLA-DP. DNA input averaged roughly 210 ng in sorted CD137+CD4+ and 1,200 ng in pre-culture CD4+.

The CDR3 has 14 amino acids. Germline trimming cut 0 bases from V and 9 bases from J; bases unmatched to any gene: 5. The germline gives CDR1 MGHRA, CDR2 YSYEKL. Worth noting for this clone: The target antigen is unknown.

Clones were sequenced by immunoSEQ multiplex PCR, and TCRdb holds only the in-frame ones, with some missing. Counted here are some 110,000 clones, 90% to 95% occurring once; the ten biggest clones make up around 0.25%. The V call is TRBV4-1, the J call TRBJ1-5, with 7 bases aligning to TRBD1. Sequencing input: CD4+ T cells from PBMCs. The TCR was taken from a woman in her late teens or twenties in good health and CMV-seronegative. The CDR3: CASSQDDRALPQHF. Written as DNA, the CDR3 is TGCGCCAGCAGCCAAGACGACAGGGCCTTGCCCCAGCATTTT.